This entry lists 4 T cell receptor beta chains sequenced from one sample in a study of identical twins. TCRdb reprocessed the 5' RACE reads with MiXCR, giving one entry per CDR3 protein. Among roughly 750,000 distinct CDR3 sequences listed, around 21% were seen once. These data also featured in a second study, about T cells expressing NK-cell markers.

The sample taken for sequencing was PBMCs. These receptors originate from a woman between 18 and 29 years old in good health.

The sample holds many counts of this clonotype. The chain couples TRBV20-1 to TRBJ2-7, with 10 bases fitting TRBD2. The CDR3 totals 13 residues. CDR1 is DFQATT, CDR2 SNEGSKA, per germline (reference sequence). Trimming removed 6 bases from V and 4 bases from J; junction bases left unmatched: 6. CDR3 DNA: TGCAGTGCCCGCGGACTAGCGGAGTACGAGCAGTACTTC. Translated: CSARGLAEYEQYF.

The chain joins TRBV5-1 to TRBJ1-1; D is ambiguous. Germline V gene data show CDR1 as SGHRS and CDR2 as YFSETQ. V was cut by 0 bases and J by 5 bases, with 5 bases left in between. The CDR3 has 12 residues. The CDR3 bases are TGCGCCAGCAGCTTGGAAAGTACTGAAGCTTTCTTT. This sequence encodes CASSLESTEAFF.

The rearrangement joins TRBV4-1 to TRBJ1-2; 7 nucleotides match TRBD1. This CDR3 region has 17 residues. V lost 4 bases to trimming and J lost 0 bases; unmatched junction nucleotides: 11. Germline CDR1 is MGHRA and CDR2 is YSYEKL. The CDR3, as DNA: TGCGCCAGCAGCCCCGGGAGACGGGACAGTACTAACTATGGCTACACCTTC. This gives the protein CASSPGRRDSTNYGYTF.

The chain couples TRBV20-1 to TRBJ2-7; 9 positions match TRBD1. J gave up 6 bases and V 6 bases, and 12 bases lay outside the gene matches. Germline V gene lookup returns CDR1 DFQATT and CDR2 SNEGSKA (reference sequence). This CDR3 has 14 amino acids. This CDR3 is CSAGTGNRGAEQYF. For the CDR3, the DNA is TGCAGTGCGGGGACAGGGAACCGGGGCGCCGAGCAGTACTTC.